Following are 10 T cell receptor beta chains from one sample sequenced in a study of blood T cell repertoires in COVID-19. The table came from immunoSEQ multiplex PCR; TCRdb's copy has only in-frame clones and leaves some out. The repertoire holds about 320,000 clones, about 84% seen once, with about 1.7% in the top ten. Material: peripheral blood. Receptors originate from a woman in her forties or fifties with acute or convalescent COVID-19.

The chain links TRBV19 to TRBJ1-3; a weak D match, TRBD1 (6 bases). V was shortened by 5 bases and J by 0 bases, with 14 bases between the two germline ends. Germline values: CDR1 LNHDA, CDR2 SQIVND (reference sequence). The CDR3 covers 16 residues. CDR3 amino acids: CASSDRPILSGNTIYF. CDR3 DNA: TGTGCCAGTAGTGACAGGCCCATCCTCTCTGGAAACACCATATATTTT.

The rearrangement joins TRBV13 to TRBJ2-7, with D unclear. This CDR3 has 12 residues. CDR1 is PRHDT and CDR2 is FYEKMQ in the germline V gene (reference sequence). V lost 5 bases and J 7 bases, leaving 12 bases between the germline ends. CDR3 nucleotides: TGTGCCAGCAGCATCAGAAGGAGTGAGCAGTACTTC. It is translated as CASSIRRSEQYF.

The CDR3 here is CASSWGTGGSYEQYF. The CDR3 nucleotides are TGTGCCAGCAGCTGGGGAACAGGGGGCTCCTACGAGCAGTACTTC. The chain carries TRBV5-4 and TRBJ2-7, with 8 bases identical to TRBD1. CDR1 and CDR2 from the germline V gene are SGHNT and YYREEE (reference sequence). After removal of 3 bases from V and 0 bases from J, the junction contained 5 bases not matched to a gene. This CDR3 has 15 residues.

V and J are TRBV6-5 and TRBJ1-2, with a weak D call TRBD1 (6 bases). V shed 2 bases and J shed 5 bases, with 18 bases lying between them. The V gene's germline CDR1 is MNHEY and CDR2 SVGAGI. This CDR3 comprises 16 residues. The CDR3, as DNA: TGTGCCAGCAGTTACCTGGGCGGCCACAGGGCGTATGGCTACACCTTC. This translates into CASSYLGGHRAYGYTF.

The V gene is TRBV7-2, the J gene TRBJ1-3; D not resolved. The CDR3 runs 12 residues. Germline V gene data show CDR1 as SGHTA and CDR2 as FQGNSA. V was cut by 5 bases and J by 4 bases, with 6 bases left in between. CDR3 sequence (DNA): TGTGCCAGCAGCCTCACAGGAAACACCATATATTTT. It encodes CASSLTGNTIYF.

The V and J genes are TRBV7-9 and TRBJ2-3; D unresolved. CDR1 and CDR2 from the germline V gene are SEHNR and FQNEAQ (reference sequence). The ends were cut back, 5 bases at V and 1 base at J, with 16 bases in the middle. The CDR3 runs to 16 residues. The CDR3 coding sequence is TGTGCCAGCAGCAGATCAAACAGCATTGGCACAGATACGCAGTATTTT. This encodes CASSRSNSIGTDTQYF.

V gene TRBV29-1 combines with J gene TRBJ2-3; possible D gene TRBD1, 7 bases. Trimming took 1 base from V and 6 from J, leaving 20 bases between them. Germline V CDR1 and CDR2: SQVTM, ANQGSEA. This CDR3 spans 16 amino acids. For the CDR3, the DNA is TGCAGCGTTGAAGGGGGAGGAACAGGGGACTTGGATACGCAGTATTTT. It yields the protein CSVEGGGTGDLDTQYF.

Turning to this clone: At one end, the junction sequence differs from germline, possibly due to a read error. This chain links TRBV12-3 or TRBV12-4 with TRBJ2-2; D is perhaps TRBD1 (5 bases). The CDR3 is 13 residues long. CDR3 in DNA: TGTGCCGGCAGACAGTCGAACACCGGGGAGCTGTTTTTT. It encodes CAGRQSNTGELFF.

The chain recombines TRBV5-8 with TRBJ1-4; TRBD1 might be the D (5 bases). The CDR3 is 14 amino acids. Per the germline V gene, CDR1 is SGHTS and CDR2 is YDEGEE. V was shortened by 0 bases and J by 7 bases, with 10 bases between the two germline ends. The CDR3 is CASSLGGYGEKLFF. For the CDR3, the DNA is TGTGCCAGCAGCTTGGGGGGCTACGGTGAAAAACTGTTTTTT.

The chain combines TRBV7-2 with TRBJ2-1; 9 positions match TRBD1. This CDR3 has 15 residues. The V segment lost 5 bases and the J segment 2 bases; nucleotides outside the gene matches: 4. The germline V gene encodes CDR1 SGHTA and CDR2 FQGNSA. CDR3 loop: CASSPGTGTYNEQFF. The CDR3 DNA reads TGTGCCAGCAGCCCCGGGACAGGGACCTACAATGAGCAGTTCTTC.